Following are 4 T cell receptor beta chains from one sample sequenced in a study of shared clonotypes between healthy human individuals. Only CD45RO-negative cells positively selected for CCR7 counted as naive CD8 cells, so terminally differentiated effector memory CD45RA+ cells were excluded. Assay used: immunoSEQ multiplex PCR; TCRdb lists only in-frame clones, some missing. The sample holds about 2 million clones, about 95% seen once. The sequenced sample was naive CD8+ T cells sorted from blood. The receptor source for this set is a man between 18 and 35 years old in good health.

The chain has TRBV29-1 and TRBJ2-7, with D perhaps given as TRBD1 or TRBD2 (5 bases each). Germline CDR1 and CDR2: SQVTM and ANQGSEA. The germline V and J ends were trimmed by 4 bases and 6 bases, with 7 bases remaining between them. The CDR3 loop spans 10 amino acids. Here the CDR3 reads CSVAGTEQYF. CDR3 nucleotide sequence: TGCAGCGTTGCGGGGACCGAGCAGTACTTC.

CDR3 sequence: CASSLYSTGGSGDTQYF. CDR3 sequence (DNA): TGTGCCAGCAGTTTATATTCGACAGGGGGTTCGGGAGATACGCAGTATTTT. The V and J genes are TRBV27 and TRBJ2-3; TRBD1 agrees at 9 bases. In germline, CDR1 is MNHEY, CDR2 SMNVEV (reference sequence). The V gene end was trimmed by 1 base and the J gene end by 5 bases; junction bases not matched to a gene: 10. This CDR3 is 17 amino acids long.

This clone has only a few counts. The CDR3 sequence: CASSLMDRGHSNQPQHF. The CDR3 nucleotides read TGTGCCAGCAGCTTGATGGACAGGGGCCATAGCAATCAGCCCCAGCATTTT. This chain links TRBV5-4 with TRBJ1-5; 9 positions match TRBD1. The CDR3 totals 17 residues. The V gene's germline CDR1 is SGHNT and CDR2 YYREEE (reference sequence). Unmatched junction bases numbered 5, after V lost 1 base and J lost 0 bases.

V and J are TRBV30 and TRBJ2-1; D perhaps matches TRBD2 (6 bases). Germline CDR1 and CDR2: GTSNPN and SVGIG (reference sequence). V was trimmed by 0 bases and J by 0 bases, leaving 18 bases between them. CDR3 length: 18 amino acids. Written as DNA, the CDR3 is TGTGCCTGGAGTGTCGGGGGAGTAGCGATAAGCTCCTACAATGAGCAGTTCTTC. Translation: CAWSVGGVAISSYNEQFF.